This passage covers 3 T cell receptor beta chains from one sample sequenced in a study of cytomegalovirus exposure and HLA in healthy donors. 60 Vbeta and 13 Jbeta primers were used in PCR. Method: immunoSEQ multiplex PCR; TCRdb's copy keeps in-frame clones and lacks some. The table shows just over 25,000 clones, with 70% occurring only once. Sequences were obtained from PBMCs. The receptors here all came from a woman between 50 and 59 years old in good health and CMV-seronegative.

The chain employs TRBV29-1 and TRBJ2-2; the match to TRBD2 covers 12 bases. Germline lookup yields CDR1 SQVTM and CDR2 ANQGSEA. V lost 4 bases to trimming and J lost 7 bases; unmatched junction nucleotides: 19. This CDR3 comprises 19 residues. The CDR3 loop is CSVAPTWASGGAGNGELFF. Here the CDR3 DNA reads TGCAGCGTTGCCCCCACTTGGGCTAGCGGGGGGGCCGGGAACGGGGAGCTGTTTTTT.

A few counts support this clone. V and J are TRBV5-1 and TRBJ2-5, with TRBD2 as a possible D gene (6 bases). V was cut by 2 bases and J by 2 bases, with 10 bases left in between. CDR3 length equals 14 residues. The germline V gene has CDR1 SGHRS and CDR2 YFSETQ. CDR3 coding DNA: TGCGCCAGCAGCTTAGGAGGAGGGCAAGAGACCCAGTACTTC. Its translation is CASSLGGGQETQYF.

In DNA form, the CDR3 reads TGTGCCAGCAGCCTCCCAGGGGGCTTGACTGAAGCTTTCTTT. Translation: CASSLPGGLTEAFF. The chain couples TRBV7-2 to TRBJ1-1; TRBD1 aligns across 8 bases. In germline, CDR1 is SGHTA, CDR2 FQGNSA. The CDR3 extends over 14 amino acids. The trim removed 5 bases at V and 5 bases at J, leaving 7 bases unmatched.